These 17 T cell receptor beta chains were all obtained from the same sample, sequenced in a study of cytomegalovirus exposure and HLA in healthy donors. PCR primers comprised 60 Vbeta and 13 Jbeta primers. The data were produced by immunoSEQ multiplex PCR, yet TCRdb's version contains in-frame clones alone and is incomplete. The sample data list tens of thousands of clones. Material for sequencing was PBMCs. These receptors all come from a male donor in good health and CMV-seronegative.

This chain connects TRBV19 to TRBJ2-5; D might be TRBD1 (7 bases). V was clipped by 5 bases and J by 5 bases, with 12 bases between them. The CDR3 runs to 13 residues. From germline, CDR1 is LNHDA and CDR2 SQIVND (reference sequence). CDR3 bases: TGTGCCAGTAGTGTCCCAGGGGGGGAGACCCAGTACTTC. Encoded protein: CASSVPGGETQYF.

This rearrangement joins TRBV4-1 to TRBJ2-7; the D gene is possibly TRBD2 (7 bases). This CDR3 spans 15 amino acids. V was pared by 2 bases and J by 7 bases, with 18 bases between. Germline V CDR1 and CDR2: MGHRA, YSYEKL. The CDR3 DNA reads as TGCGCCAGCAGCCAATCTTATCGGGGGGCGGAAGAGCAGTACTTC. Translating gives CASSQSYRGAEEQYF.

The J gene is TRBJ2-1, the V gene TRBV6-6; TRBD1 aligns across 8 bases. J lost 0 bases, V lost 5 bases, and 3 bases had no gene match. From germline, CDR1 is MNHNY and CDR2 SVGAGI (reference sequence). This CDR3 is built from 15 residues. The CDR3 DNA follows: TGTGCCAGCAGTGGAGGACAGGGCTCCTACAATGAGCAGTTCTTC. This gives the protein CASSGGQGSYNEQFF.

This chain links TRBV16 with TRBJ1-4; D unclear. This CDR3 region has 15 residues. Trimming cost V 3 bases and J 8 bases, with 16 bases left between them. The germline V gene encodes CDR1 KGHSY and CDR2 FQNENV. The CDR3: CASSHSARRAEKLFF. CDR3 sequence (DNA): TGTGCCAGCAGCCACTCCGCGCGGCGAGCAGAAAAACTGTTTTTT.

The chain joins TRBV6-6 to TRBJ1-1; tentatively, D is TRBD1 (6 bases). Germline V gene sequence: CDR1 MNHNY, CDR2 SVGAGI (reference sequence). V lost 8 bases to trimming and J lost 8 bases, with 21 bases between them. This CDR3 comprises 14 residues. The CDR3 nucleotides are TGTGCCAGCTCCGGCGGGGGGGGCCGCCCAGAAGCTTTCTTT. Translated, it gives CASSGGGGRPEAFF.

The chain couples TRBV7-8 to TRBJ2-2, with TRBD2 matching over 11 bases. The V gene end was trimmed by 2 bases and the J gene end by 4 bases; junction bases not matched to a gene: 9. The CDR3 is 18 residues long. Germline values: CDR1 SGHVS, CDR2 FQNEAQ. The CDR3 protein is CASSLFGLAGGGTGELFF. For the CDR3, the DNA is TGTGCCAGCAGCTTATTCGGGCTAGCGGGAGGCGGCACCGGGGAGCTGTTTTTT.

The V and J genes are TRBV4-2 and TRBJ2-1, with TRBD2 matching 10 bases. Germline lookup yields CDR1 LGHNA and CDR2 YNFKEQ. V dropped 1 base and J dropped 6; count of bases not matched to a gene: 9. This CDR3 is built from 17 residues. For the CDR3, the DNA is TGTGCCAGCAGCCAAGGAACCGGGACTAGCGTCCCCAATGAGCAGTTCTTC. This gives the protein CASSQGTGTSVPNEQFF.

V is TRBV21-1 and J is TRBJ2-2; the listed D gene, TRBD2, was not tested against the DNA. TRBV21-1 corresponds to a pseudogene. The CDR3 sequence is 18 residues long. Here the CDR3 reads CASSKGASGSGDTGELFF. The CDR3 bases are TGTGCCAGCAGCAAAGGGGCCAGCGGGAGTGGGGACACCGGGGAGCTGTTTTTT.

The genes are TRBV28 and TRBJ1-3; 7 bases agree with TRBD1. The V and J ends lost 5 bases and 2 bases, in that order; junction bases with no gene match: 24. Germline values: CDR1 MDHEN, CDR2 SYDVKM. This CDR3 has 21 residues. This CDR3 reads CASSLFSPHLDRIKAGNTIYF. The DNA for the CDR3 is TGTGCCAGCAGTCTTTTTAGCCCGCACTTGGACAGGATCAAGGCTGGAAACACCATATATTTT.

The V and J genes are TRBV18 and TRBJ1-1; a possible D gene is TRBD1 (5 bases). There are 14 residues in the CDR3. V gave up 1 base and J gave up 3 bases, with 9 bases separating them. Germline V lookup: CDR1 KGHSH, CDR2 LQKENI. Here the CDR3 DNA reads TGTGCCAGCTCACCACTGCCGGGGGACACTGAAGCTTTCTTT. It translates to CASSPLPGDTEAFF.

V gene TRBV4-1 combines with J gene TRBJ2-7; 10 nucleotides match TRBD2. Germline V CDR1 and CDR2: MGHRA, YSYEKL. The trim removed 1 base at V and 2 bases at J, leaving 11 bases unmatched. The CDR3 length is 18 residues. CDR3 sequence (DNA): TGCGCCAGCAGCCAAGGTCAGATTGCTAGCGGGGGCGCCTACGAGCAGTACTTC. It specifies CASSQGQIASGGAYEQYF.

The chain employs TRBV7-2 and TRBJ2-1; 9 nucleotides align to TRBD2. Germline CDR1 reads SGHTA; CDR2 reads FQGNSA. The length of the CDR3 is 15 residues. V gave up 1 base and J gave up 3 bases; unmatched junction bases: 1. For the CDR3, the DNA is TGTGCCAGCAGCTTAGGAGCGGGAGGCTACAATGAGCAGTTCTTC. As protein: CASSLGAGGYNEQFF.

This chain joins TRBV6-5 and TRBJ1-1, with TRBD1 matching 10 bases. With V trimmed by 7 bases and J by 11 bases, 13 bases remained unmatched. This CDR3 comprises 14 residues. The germline V gene has CDR1 MNHEY and CDR2 SVGAGI. The DNA of the CDR3 is TGTGCCAGCATCCAACCTGGGACAGGGGTTCAGGCTTTCTTT. It translates to CASIQPGTGVQAFF.

V is TRBV27 and J is TRBJ2-7, with D tentatively TRBD2 (5 bases). The CDR3 contains 14 residues. Trimming left V 2 bases short and J 0 bases short, with 8 bases between. Germline assignment: CDR1 MNHEY and CDR2 SMNVEV (reference sequence). This chain's CDR3 is CASSLATSSYEQYF. The DNA for the CDR3 is TGTGCCAGCAGTTTAGCTACTAGCTCCTACGAGCAGTACTTC.

The chain links TRBV7-6 to TRBJ1-1; a weak D match, TRBD1 (5 bases). Germline V gene lookup returns CDR1 SGHVS and CDR2 FNYEAQ. V was pared by 0 bases and J by 0 bases, with 14 bases between. This CDR3 is built from 17 residues. Written as DNA, the CDR3 is TGTGCCAGCAGCTTAGCGCAATATCGGACACTGAACACTGAAGCTTTCTTT. This translates into CASSLAQYRTLNTEAFF.

The CDR3 loop is CASSLGGATNQPQHF. Written as DNA, the CDR3 is TGTGCCAGCAGCTTGGGGGGGGCGACCAATCAGCCCCAGCATTTT. V usage is TRBV7-9 and J usage is TRBJ1-5; tentative D call: TRBD1 (6 bases). Deletions cut 3 bases from V and 3 bases from J, with 12 bases between. The CDR3 spans 15 residues. Germline CDR1 and CDR2: SEHNR and FQNEAQ (reference sequence).

The chain joins TRBV28 to TRBJ1-2; TRBD1 matches at 7 bases. This CDR3 region has 15 residues. J was trimmed by 3 bases and V by 6 bases; bases with no gene match: 10. Germline CDR1 and CDR2: MDHEN and SYDVKM. The CDR3 spells CASSSTGLGHYGYTF. The CDR3 DNA is TGTGCCAGCAGCTCGACAGGGCTTGGGCACTATGGCTACACCTTC.